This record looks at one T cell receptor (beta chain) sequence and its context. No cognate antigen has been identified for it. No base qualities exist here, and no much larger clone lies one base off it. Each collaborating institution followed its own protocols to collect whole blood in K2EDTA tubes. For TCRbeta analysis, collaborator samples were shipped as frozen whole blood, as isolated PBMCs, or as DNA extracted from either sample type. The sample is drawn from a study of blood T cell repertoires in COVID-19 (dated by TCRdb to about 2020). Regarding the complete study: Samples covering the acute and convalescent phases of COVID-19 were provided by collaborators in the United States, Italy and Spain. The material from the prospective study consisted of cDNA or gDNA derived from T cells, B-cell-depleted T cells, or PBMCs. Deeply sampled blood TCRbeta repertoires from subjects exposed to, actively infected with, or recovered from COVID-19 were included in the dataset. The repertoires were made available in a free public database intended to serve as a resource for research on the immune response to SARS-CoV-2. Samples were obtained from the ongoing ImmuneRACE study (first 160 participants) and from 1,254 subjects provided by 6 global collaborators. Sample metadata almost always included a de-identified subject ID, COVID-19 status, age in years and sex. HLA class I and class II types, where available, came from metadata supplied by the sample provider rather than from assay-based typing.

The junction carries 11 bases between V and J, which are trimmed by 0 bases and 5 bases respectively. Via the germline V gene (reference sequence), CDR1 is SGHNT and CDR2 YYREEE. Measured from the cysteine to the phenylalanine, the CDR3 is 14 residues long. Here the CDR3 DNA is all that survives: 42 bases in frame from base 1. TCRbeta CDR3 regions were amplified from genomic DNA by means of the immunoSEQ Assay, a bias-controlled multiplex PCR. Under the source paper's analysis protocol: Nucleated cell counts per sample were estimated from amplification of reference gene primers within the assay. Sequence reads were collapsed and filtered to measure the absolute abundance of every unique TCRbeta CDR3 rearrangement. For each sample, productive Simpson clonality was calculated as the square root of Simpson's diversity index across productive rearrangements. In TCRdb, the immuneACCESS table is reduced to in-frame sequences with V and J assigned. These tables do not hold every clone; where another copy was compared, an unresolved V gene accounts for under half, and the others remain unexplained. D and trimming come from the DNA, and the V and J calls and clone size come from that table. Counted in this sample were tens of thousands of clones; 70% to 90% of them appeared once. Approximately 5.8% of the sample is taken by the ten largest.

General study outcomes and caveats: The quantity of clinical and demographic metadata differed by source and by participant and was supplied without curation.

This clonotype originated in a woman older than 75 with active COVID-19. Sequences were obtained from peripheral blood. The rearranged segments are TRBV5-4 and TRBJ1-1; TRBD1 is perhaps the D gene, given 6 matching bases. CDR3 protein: CASSLVGAGTEAFF. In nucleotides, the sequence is TGTGCCAGCAGCTTGGTGGGGGCAGGAACTGAAGCTTTCTTT.